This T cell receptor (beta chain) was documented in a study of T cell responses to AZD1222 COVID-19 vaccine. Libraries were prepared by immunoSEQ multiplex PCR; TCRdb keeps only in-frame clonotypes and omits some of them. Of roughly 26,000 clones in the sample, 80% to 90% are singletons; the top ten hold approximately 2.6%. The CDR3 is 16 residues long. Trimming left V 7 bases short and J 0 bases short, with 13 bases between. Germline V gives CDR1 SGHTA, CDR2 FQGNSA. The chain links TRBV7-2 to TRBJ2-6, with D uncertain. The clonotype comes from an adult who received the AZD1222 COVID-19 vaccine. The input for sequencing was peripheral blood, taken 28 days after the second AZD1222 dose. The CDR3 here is CASTTDVSSGANVLTF. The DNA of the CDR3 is TGTGCCAGCACCACGGACGTTAGCTCTGGGGCCAACGTCCTGACTTTC. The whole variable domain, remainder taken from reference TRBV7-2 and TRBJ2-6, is GAGVSQSPSNKVTEKGKDVELRCDPISGHTALYWYRQSLGQGLEFLIYFQGNSAPDKSGLPSDRFSAERTGGSVSTLTIQRTQQEDSAVYLCASTTDVSSGANVLTFGAGSRLTVL.